This T cell receptor (beta chain) was sequenced for a study of T cells in Graves' hyperthyroidism and ophthalmopathy. TCR beta CDR3 regions were amplified from RNA. First-round RT-PCR with HTBI primers amplified the TCR CDR3 region. TCRdb called the multiplex PCR reads again in MiXCR, with one record for every CDR3 protein. The sample yields about half a million distinct CDR3 sequences, around 20% seen once. The source material was blood. The receptor's source is a man in his forties with Graves' ophthalmopathy.

The CDR3 here is CASSVELGGIYNEQFF. Written as DNA, the CDR3 is TGTGCCAGCAGCGTAGAGTTGGGGGGGATCTACAATGAGCAGTTCTTC. The J gene is TRBJ2-1, the V gene TRBV9; TRBD2 aligns across 7 bases. Trimming at V came to 0 bases and at J to 3 bases, leaving 6 bases not matched to a gene. CDR3 length equals 16 residues. Germline V gives CDR1 SGDLS, CDR2 YYNGEE.